The 8 T cell receptor beta chains reported below all come from one sample, sequenced in a study of T-cell memory formation after mild COVID-19 (dated by TCRdb to 2020 to 2022). The library was generated by 5' RACE. Sequencing instrument: Illumina NovaSeq 6000. TCRdb itself trimmed the public reads at Q25 with fastp, ran MiXCR and retained productive beta chains. A single entry per CDR3 protein holds the most common genes and DNA from its merged rows. This sample holds 150,000 to 200,000 distinct CDR3 sequences; around 10% were observed only once. Jointly, the top ten make up roughly 3.8% of the sample. The source material was PBMCs or a T cell subset sorted from them (not recorded which). These receptors all come from a young man who had mild COVID-19 (a few samples of this study predate the infection). The sample titles of this study are shuffled in the database, so cell type and time point are left out; the donor was told from shared clones.

This clonotype was seen only a few times. The chain links TRBV6-5 to TRBJ2-7, with D unclear. Germline values: CDR1 MNHEY, CDR2 SVGAGI. The CDR3 has 13 residues. V lost 8 bases and J 2 bases, leaving 13 bases between the germline ends. CDR3 amino acids: CASSALVPYEQYF. Here the CDR3 DNA reads TGTGCCAGCTCTGCTCTAGTTCCCTACGAGCAGTACTTC.

The chain is built from TRBV5-5 and TRBJ2-3, with unresolved D. Per the germline V gene, CDR1 is SGHKS and CDR2 is YYEKEE (reference sequence). Deletions cut 0 bases from V and 2 bases from J, with 10 bases between. The CDR3 spans 15 residues. The CDR3 nucleotides read TGTGCCAGCAGCTTGGTTGGCAGTTACACAGATACGCAGTATTTT. It encodes CASSLVGSYTDTQYF.

The V gene is TRBV12-3 or TRBV12-4, the J gene TRBJ1-2; D remains ambiguous. The V and J ends lost 7 bases and 2 bases respectively, with 17 bases between them. This CDR3 is built from 15 residues. The CDR3 sequence: CASTPGGLVNYGYTF. CDR3 nucleotide sequence: TGTGCCAGCACCCCTGGAGGATTAGTCAACTATGGCTACACCTTC.

This clonotype was observed many times. The J gene is TRBJ1-1, the V gene TRBV5-1; D perhaps matches TRBD1 (5 bases). Germline V gives CDR1 SGHRS, CDR2 YFSETQ. V lost 0 bases, J lost 0 bases, and 12 bases lay in between. The CDR3 is 16 amino acids. CDR3 in DNA: TGCGCCAGCAGCTTGGGACAGCCTCCTTTGAACACTGAAGCTTTCTTT. Encoded protein: CASSLGQPPLNTEAFF. Complete variable domain (other parts from reference TRBV5-1 and TRBJ1-1): KAGVTQTPRYLIKTRGQQVTLSCSPISGHRSVSWYQQTPGQGLQFLFEYFSETQRNKGNFPGRFSGRQFSNSRSEMNVSTLELGDSALYLCASSLGQPPLNTEAFFGQGTRLTVV.

This clonotype turned up a few times. The chain uses TRBV15 and TRBJ1-5; TRBD1 is a possible D gene (5 bases). CDR1 and CDR2 from the germline V gene are LNHNV and YYDKDF (reference sequence). This CDR3 comprises 17 residues. V gave up 3 bases and J gave up 0 bases, with 15 bases separating them. As DNA, the CDR3 is TGTGCCACCAGCAGGATTGACAGCCGTTATAGCAATCAGCCCCAGCATTTT. Protein: CATSRIDSRYSNQPQHF.

The chain joins TRBV11-2 to TRBJ2-1, with 9 bases lining up with TRBD1. V was pared by 4 bases and J by 7 bases, with 17 bases of the junction left unmatched. Germline V gene lookup returns CDR1 SGHAT and CDR2 FQNNGV. The CDR3 extends over 18 amino acids. CDR3 nucleotides: TGTGCCAGCAGCTCAACCCTCATGCGGGACAGGGAACGGAATGAGCAGTTCTTC. Its protein product is CASSSTLMRDRERNEQFF.

This chain joins TRBV12-3 or TRBV12-4 and TRBJ1-2, with no clear D. The CDR3 sequence is 12 residues long. The V end was cut by 2 bases, the J end by 7 bases, with 8 bases between. The CDR3 sequence is CASSLLGSGYTF. In DNA form, the CDR3 reads TGTGCCAGCAGTTTATTGGGGTCTGGCTACACCTTC.

As concerns this clonotype: Its ends do not fully match the called genes, so a read error is possible. This chain connects TRBV6-6 to TRBJ2-5; possibly TRBD1 for D (5 bases). Germline lookup yields CDR1 MNHNY and CDR2 SVGAGI (reference sequence). This CDR3 comprises 14 residues. CDR3 in DNA: TGTGCCAGCAGTGACTCCGCAGGGCAAGAGACCCAGTACTTC. Translating it yields CASSDSAGQETQYF.